This T cell receptor beta chain was sequenced in a study of CD8+ T cells in alopecia areata. Across the whole study: Administration of oral tofacitinib to treated patients was at 5 to 10 mg twice daily.

Treatment reported: oral pan-JAK inhibitor, 5-10 mg twice daily. The study team obtained lesional scalp punch biopsies and peripheral blood from alopecia areata patients. T lymphocytes (CD4+ and CD8+) were sorted from PBMCs. RNA, once extracted, was reverse transcribed into cDNA for use as the sequencing template. TCRdb keeps only in-frame clones here, not all; method: immunoSEQ multiplex PCR. Of over 150,000 clones detected, more than 55% appear once; the ten largest clones hold about 3%. Per the germline V gene, CDR1 is PRHDT and CDR2 is FYEKMQ (reference sequence). Unmatched junction bases numbered 5, after V lost 4 bases and J lost 4 bases. This CDR3 has 15 amino acids.

The chain has TRBV13 and TRBJ1-2, with 11 bases fitting TRBD1. The sequence came from a human donor with alopecia areata. Sequences were derived from CD4+ T cells sorted from blood, sampled at week 4, from a patient treated with tofacitinib. The CDR3, as DNA: TGTGCCAGCAGCTCCCGGGACAGGGGGATCTATGGCTACACCTTC. This codes for CASSSRDRGIYGYTF.